The T cell receptor beta chain under discussion was sequenced for a study of CD8+ T cells in alopecia areata. The treatment denotes: oral pan-JAK inhibitor, 5-10 mg twice daily. The CDR3 is 12 residues long. V was cut by 6 bases and J by 4 bases, with 10 bases left in between. Germline assignment: CDR1 SNHLY and CDR2 FYNNEI. Investigators isolated RNA and reverse transcribed it into cDNA to act as the sequencing template. Data came from immunoSEQ multiplex PCR; TCRdb stores just in-frame clones and leaves some out. The sample has approximately 180,000 clones; over 55% are singletons. The sequence derives from a human donor with alopecia areata. This sample comprised CD4+ T cells sorted from blood, obtained at week 24, from a patient treated with tofacitinib. The chain employs TRBV2 and TRBJ2-7, with D hard to call. For the CDR3, the DNA is TGTGCCAGCAGAGACCTACAATACGAGCAGTACTTC. It specifies CASRDLQYEQYF.